What follows are 13 T cell receptor beta chains derived from one specimen sequenced in a study of OX40 agonist ivuxolimab in advanced cancers. Some clones are missing from TCRdb's copy, which holds only in-frame ones; the method was immunoSEQ multiplex PCR. The sample lists about 58,000 clones, around four fifths seen once, with 3.1% in the top ten. Sequenced here: CD4+ or CD8+ T cells sorted from blood, sampled in a trial of the OX40 agonist ivuxolimab. All receptors come from an adult with an advanced solid tumor such as melanoma, head and neck, liver or kidney cancer.

V and J are TRBV28 and TRBJ2-5; 7 bases are shared with TRBD1. The end of the DNA is better explained by TRBJ2-7, so the J call may be wrong. The CDR3 contains 13 residues. Germline V gene data show CDR1 as MDHEN and CDR2 as SYDVKM. This chain's CDR3 is CASLETGRDEQYF. The CDR3 DNA follows: TGTGCCAGCTTGGAGACAGGGCGGGACGAGCAGTACTTC.

This clone was observed a single time. The chain uses TRBV4-1 and TRBJ2-2, with a weak D call TRBD1 (5 bases). The CDR3 loop spans 16 amino acids. With 6 bases removed from V and 0 bases from J, the gap between germline ends came to 14 bases. Germline CDR1 reads MGHRA; CDR2 reads YSYEKL. The CDR3 nucleotides are TGCGCCAGCAGTCTGACAGACTTCGCGAACACCGGGGAGCTGTTTTTT. It yields the protein CASSLTDFANTGELFF.

The V gene is TRBV6-5, the J gene TRBJ1-2; D is unclear. This CDR3 has 13 residues. V shed 7 bases and J shed 3 bases, with 12 bases lying between them. CDR1 is MNHEY and CDR2 is SVGAGI in the germline V gene. CDR3 region: CASTTSRDYGYTF. The CDR3 coding sequence is TGTGCCAGCACGACATCCCGGGACTATGGCTACACCTTC.

The chain uses TRBV19 and TRBJ2-1; D uncertain. Deletions cut 3 bases from V and 1 base from J, with 16 bases between. CDR1 is LNHDA, CDR2 SQIVND, per germline (reference sequence). This CDR3 is built from 17 residues. This CDR3 reads CASSMGLRAISYNEQFF. CDR3 DNA: TGTGCCAGTAGTATGGGTCTAAGGGCTATTTCCTACAATGAGCAGTTCTTC. Supplemented by reference TRBV19 and TRBJ2-1, the full variable domain reads DGGITQSPKYLFRKEGQNVTLSCEQNLNHDAMYWYRQDPGQGLRLIYYSQIVNDFQKGDIAEGYSVSREKKESFPLTVTSAQKNPTAFYLCASSMGLRAISYNEQFFGPGTRLTVL.

The chain couples TRBV19 to TRBJ1-5; D not certain. CDR1 and CDR2 (germline): LNHDA, SQIVND (reference sequence). CDR3 length: 13 residues. V dropped 3 bases and J dropped 4 bases, with 7 bases sitting between them. The CDR3 DNA reads TGTGCCAGTAGTATTGCTCTAAATCAGCCCCAGCATTTT. It translates to CASSIALNQPQHF.

This chain connects TRBV4-2 to TRBJ1-4; D remains unclear. V was shortened by 8 bases and J by 8 bases, with 18 bases between the two germline ends. CDR1 and CDR2 (germline): LGHNA, YNFKEQ. The CDR3 is 14 residues long. In nucleotides, the CDR3 is TGTGCCAGCCCCGGCGTCAGATCGGGAGAAAAACTGTTTTTT. It is translated as CASPGVRSGEKLFF.

This chain connects TRBV5-6 to TRBJ2-1; D is undetermined. V was clipped by 0 bases and J by 9 bases, with 7 bases between them. This CDR3 spans 12 amino acids. The germline V gene has CDR1 SGHDT and CDR2 YYEEEE. In DNA form, the CDR3 reads TGTGCCAGCAGCTTGGAGTACGCTGAGCAGTTCTTC. This translates into CASSLEYAEQFF. The variable domain in full, completed from reference TRBV5-6 and TRBJ2-1, reads DAGVTQSPTHLIKTRGQQVTLRCSPKSGHDTVSWYQQALGQGPQFIFQYYEEEERQRGNFPDRFSGHQFPNYSSELNVNALLLGDSALYLCASSLEYAEQFFGPGTRLTVL.

The rearrangement links TRBV11-3 to TRBJ1-1, with no clear D. From germline, CDR1 is SGHNT and CDR2 YENEEA. This CDR3 has 12 amino acids. The V end lost 7 bases, the J end lost 1 base, and 7 bases lay between the germline ends. CDR3 sequence: CASIQRNTEAFF. The CDR3 DNA sequence: TGTGCCAGCATACAGAGGAACACTGAAGCTTTCTTT.

The chain employs TRBV10-3 and TRBJ2-1, with TRBD1 matching 7 bases. The CDR3 runs 15 residues. The V gene end was trimmed by 2 bases and the J gene end by 8 bases; junction bases not matched to a gene: 9. Germline CDR1 is ENHRY and CDR2 is SYGVKD. The DNA of the CDR3 is TGTGCCATCAGTGAGACTAGACAGGGAAGTGATGAGCAGTTCTTC. Translation gives CAISETRQGSDEQFF.

The chain couples TRBV7-8 to TRBJ1-2, with 9 nucleotides matching TRBD1. Germline CDR1 and CDR2: SGHVS and FQNEAQ. CDR3 length equals 14 residues. The trim removed 4 bases at V and 6 bases at J, leaving 6 bases unmatched. The CDR3, as DNA: TGTGCCAGCAGCTCGAGACAGGGGGAAGATGGCTACACCTTC. Its translation: CASSSRQGEDGYTF. Full variable domain (rest looked up from reference TRBV7-8 and TRBJ1-2): GAGVSQSPRYKVAKRGQDVALRCDPISGHVSLFWYQQALGQGPEFLTYFQNEAQLDKSGLPSDRFFAERPEGSVSTLKIQRTQQEDSAVYLCASSSRQGEDGYTFGSGTRLTVV.

The gene calls are TRBV30 and TRBJ1-4, with a weak D call TRBD1 (6 bases). V was clipped by 0 bases and J by 7 bases, with 12 bases between them. CDR1 and CDR2 (germline): GTSNPN, SVGIG (reference sequence). There are 14 residues in the CDR3. CDR3 DNA: TGTGCCTGGAGTGTATGGGGGCAGGGTGAAAAACTGTTTTTT. It specifies CAWSVWGQGEKLFF.

The rearrangement joins TRBV6-5 to TRBJ1-1; perhaps TRBD1 as D (5 bases). CDR1 is MNHEY, CDR2 SVGAGI, per germline. This CDR3 is built from 13 residues. Trimming removed 6 bases from V and 1 base from J, with 9 bases in between. The CDR3 spells CASRLQGNTEAFF. The CDR3, as DNA: TGTGCCAGCAGGCTCCAGGGGAACACTGAAGCTTTCTTT.

The table lists this clone with a few counts. The chain has TRBV9 and TRBJ2-5; D unclear. The CDR3 has 12 residues. V lost 0 bases and J lost 5, with 5 bases in between. The germline gives CDR1 SGDLS, CDR2 YYNGEE. The CDR3 nucleotides read TGTGCCAGCAGCGTAGCGGAGGAGACCCAGTACTTC. It translates to CASSVAEETQYF.